Presented here are 29 T cell receptor beta chains from one specimen sequenced in a study of T cell repertoires in cytomegalovirus infection. Each CDR3 protein is one row after TCRdb ran MiXCR on the reads. The sample has some 240,000 distinct CDR3 sequences, approximately 17% seen once; the top ten hold around 47%. The sample comprised CD8+ T cells from PBMCs. The receptors come from a human donor in good health (CMV status not recorded). Some clones in this sample may be carry-over from other donors' samples.

The genes are TRBV15 and TRBJ2-7; D unclear. V lost 0 bases to trimming and J lost 6 bases, with 9 bases between them. Germline assignment: CDR1 LNHNV and CDR2 YYDKDF (reference sequence). CDR3 length: 13 amino acids. CDR3 loop: CATSRDPGPEQYF. The CDR3, as DNA: TGTGCCACCAGCAGAGATCCAGGTCCCGAGCAGTACTTC.

This clonotype turned up a few times. The genes are TRBV27 and TRBJ2-7, with 10 bases matching TRBD1. The V segment lost 3 bases and the J segment 4 bases; nucleotides outside the gene matches: 12. Germline values: CDR1 MNHEY, CDR2 SMNVEV (reference sequence). The CDR3 extends over 17 amino acids. CDR3 DNA sequence: TGTGCCAGCAGTTTGACCCCCCCGGGACAGGGGTTTTACGAGCAGTACTTC. This translates into CASSLTPPGQGFYEQYF.

Many counts were recorded for this clonotype. The genes are TRBV20-1 and TRBJ2-7, with 10 nucleotides matching TRBD2. Germline V gene data show CDR1 as DFQATT and CDR2 as SNEGSKA (reference sequence). The CDR3 has 15 amino acids. Germline trimming cut 0 bases from V and 2 bases from J; bases unmatched to any gene: 4. The CDR3: CSARDTSGITYEQYF. Written as DNA, the CDR3 is TGCAGTGCTAGAGATACTAGCGGGATTACCTACGAGCAGTACTTC.

The V call is TRBV5-6, the J call TRBJ2-3, with D unclear. V was cut by 0 bases and J by 1 base, with 15 bases left in between. This CDR3 contains 17 residues. Germline V gene lookup returns CDR1 SGHDT and CDR2 YYEEEE. The DNA for the CDR3 is TGTGCCAGCAGCTTGGAAGGCTTCAACCCCGGCACAGATACGCAGTATTTT. Protein: CASSLEGFNPGTDTQYF.

This clonotype was counted many times. The J gene is TRBJ2-7, the V gene TRBV4-3; 10 nucleotides align to TRBD1. The V gene's germline CDR1 is LGHNA and CDR2 YSLEER. The CDR3 spans 16 residues. J was trimmed by 3 bases and V by 0 bases; bases with no gene match: 5. The CDR3 sequence: CASSQDRDRGIYEQYF. In DNA, the CDR3 is TGCGCCAGCAGCCAAGACAGGGACAGGGGAATCTACGAGCAGTACTTC.

There are many counts of this clonotype. The gene calls are TRBV4-1 and TRBJ2-7; 12 bases line up with TRBD1. The CDR3 loop spans 18 amino acids. The germline V gene has CDR1 MGHRA and CDR2 YSYEKL. With 4 bases clipped from V and 7 bases from J, the junction kept 17 bases outside the gene matches. The CDR3 region has the DNA TGCGCCAGCAGCCGAGCCACCCCTTTGGGACAGGGGGCTGGGGAGCAGTACTTC. Protein: CASSRATPLGQGAGEQYF.

This clonotype was observed many times. The genes are TRBV7-2 and TRBJ2-3, with TRBD2 identical over 8 bases. The CDR3 has 17 amino acids. Germline trimming cut 5 bases from V and 4 bases from J; bases unmatched to any gene: 14. Germline values: CDR1 SGHTA, CDR2 FQGNSA. The CDR3 spells CASSLGSGGGRADTQYF. The CDR3 nucleotides are TGTGCCAGCAGCCTTGGCAGTGGCGGGGGGCGGGCAGATACGCAGTATTTT.

This clonotype was counted only a few times. The rearrangement uses TRBV4-1 and TRBJ2-3; 7 bases fit TRBD2. This CDR3 has 17 amino acids. Looked up from germline, CDR1 is MGHRA and CDR2 is YSYEKL. J was trimmed by 0 bases and V by 0 bases; bases with no gene match: 6. CDR3 bases: TGCGCCAGCAGCCAAGATAGTTGGGGGGGGAGCACAGATACGCAGTATTTT. Translating it yields CASSQDSWGGSTDTQYF.

As DNA, the CDR3 is TGCAGTGCTAGAGGCGGGACTAGCGGGGGGACGTCCTACAATGAGCAGTTCTTC. Its protein product is CSARGGTSGGTSYNEQFF. J is TRBJ2-1 and V is TRBV20-1, with 15 bases matching TRBD2. CDR3 length equals 18 residues. Germline assignment: CDR1 DFQATT and CDR2 SNEGSKA (reference sequence). V was clipped by 1 base and J by 1 base; unmatched bases: 5.

The table lists this clonotype with many counts. The chain links TRBV25-1 to TRBJ1-3; a weak D match, TRBD1 (5 bases). This CDR3 has 13 amino acids. V was cut by 4 bases and J by 4 bases, with 8 bases left in between. CDR1 is MGHDK, CDR2 SYGVNS, per germline. The CDR3 reads CASSGPGGNTIYF. The CDR3 DNA is TGTGCCAGCAGTGGGCCAGGGGGAAACACCATATATTTT.

This clonotype turned up a few times. The CDR3 coding sequence is TGCAGCGTTGAGGCATCCTCCTACAATGAGCAGTTCTTC. Translated: CSVEASSYNEQFF. The chain is built from TRBV29-1 and TRBJ2-1, with D unresolved. Trimming cost V 3 bases and J 0 bases, with 6 bases left between them. The CDR3 covers 13 residues. The germline CDR1 and CDR2 sequences are SQVTM and ANQGSEA.

This clonotype was seen ten or more times. The chain employs TRBV7-2 and TRBJ2-6, with 16 bases fitting TRBD2. The CDR3 totals 19 residues. Trimming removed 4 bases from V and 0 bases from J; junction bases left unmatched: 3. Per germline, CDR1 SGHTA and CDR2 FQGNSA. DNA for the CDR3: TGTGCCAGCAGCTCGGGACTAGCGGGGGGGCCCTCTGGGGCCAACGTCCTGACTTTC. Translating it yields CASSSGLAGGPSGANVLTF.

The rearrangement joins TRBV4-3 to TRBJ1-3; D remains unclear. The CDR3 is 16 residues long. Trimming took off 0 bases at V and 1 base at J, with 10 bases between the two ends. Germline CDR1 and CDR2: LGHNA and YSLEER. Here the CDR3 reads CASSQDRVGSGNTIYF. The DNA of the CDR3 is TGCGCCAGCAGCCAAGACCGTGTGGGGTCTGGAAACACCATATATTTT.

Comments on this clonotype: A much larger clone sits a single nucleotide away, making a read error possible. The gene calls are TRBV7-6 and TRBJ2-2; maybe TRBD2 (6 bases). V shed 4 bases and J shed 6 bases, with 21 bases lying between them. The V gene's germline CDR1 is SGHVS and CDR2 FNYEAQ. CDR3 length: 17 amino acids. The CDR3 loop is CASSSLGLGSDPGELFF. DNA of the CDR3: TGTGCCAGCAGCTCCCTGGGACTGGGATCGGATCCCGGGGAGCTGTTTTTT. Looking up the rest from reference TRBV7-6 and TRBJ2-2 gives the full variable domain: GAGVSQSPRYKVTKRGQDVALRCDPISGHVSLYWYRQALGQGPEFLTYFNYEAQQDKSGLPNDRFSAERPEGSISTLTIQRTEQRDSAMYRCASSSLGLGSDPGELFFGEGSRLTVL.

This clonotype was observed at least ten times. The chain links TRBV11-2 to TRBJ2-1, with TRBD2 matching over 7 bases. V shed 4 bases and J 2 bases; nucleotides not matched to a gene: 5. CDR1 SGHAT and CDR2 FQNNGV come from the germline V gene. The length of the CDR3 is 15 residues. The chain's CDR3 is CASSSIRGAYNEQFF. The CDR3 nucleotides are TGTGCCAGCAGCTCCATCCGGGGGGCCTACAATGAGCAGTTCTTC. Full variable domain (remainder filled in from reference TRBV11-2 and TRBJ2-1): EAGVAQSPRYKIIEKRQSVAFWCNPISGHATLYWYQQILGQGPKLLIQFQNNGVVDDSQLPKDRFSAERLKGVDSTLKIQPAKLEDSAVYLCASSSIRGAYNEQFFGPGTRLTVL.

This clonotype was counted ten times or more. This chain connects TRBV7-9 to TRBJ2-7; the D is unclear. Germline loops: CDR1 SEHNR, CDR2 FQNEAQ (reference sequence). This CDR3 is 13 amino acids long. V was shortened by 5 bases and J by 3 bases, with 11 bases between the two germline ends. CDR3 bases: TGTGCCAGCAGCCCTGTTTCAATCTACGAGCAGTACTTC. Amino acids: CASSPVSIYEQYF. Variable domain in full (rest from reference TRBV7-9 and TRBJ2-7): DTGVSQNPRHKITKRGQNVTFRCDPISEHNRLYWYRQTLGQGPEFLTYFQNEAQLEKSRLLSDRFSAERPKGSFSTLEIQRTEQGDSAMYLCASSPVSIYEQYFGPGTRLTVT.

This chain links TRBV29-1 with TRBJ2-3, with 8 positions matching TRBD1. The CDR3 has 16 amino acids. CDR1 is SQVTM and CDR2 is ANQGSEA in the germline V gene. Unmatched junction bases numbered 14, after V lost 3 bases and J lost 6 bases. CDR3 sequence: CSVEVPGGAFRDTQYF. The CDR3 DNA follows: TGCAGCGTTGAGGTGCCAGGGGGCGCATTTCGGGATACGCAGTATTTT.

This clonotype was detected ten times or more. The genes are TRBV12-3 or TRBV12-4 and TRBJ1-5, with D possibly being TRBD1 (6 bases). The CDR3 length is 16 residues. Trimming left V 0 bases short and J 2 bases short, with 11 bases between. CDR3 DNA: TGTGCCAGCAGTTTAGCTCTCGCAGGGGGCAATCAGCCCCAGCATTTT. Translation: CASSLALAGGNQPQHF.

This clonotype showed up many times. The chain couples TRBV11-2 to TRBJ1-6, with a possible D match to TRBD1 (5 bases). V lost 2 bases and J lost 8, with 19 bases in between. CDR3 length equals 17 residues. Germline-derived CDR1 and CDR2 are SGHAT and FQNNGV. In nucleotides, the CDR3 is TGTGCCAGCAGCTTACTGGTGGGGGGTGGACCCGATTCACCCCTCCACTTT. Translation: CASSLLVGGGPDSPLHF.

In this sample, this clonotype turned up a few times. The rearrangement links TRBV28 to TRBJ2-7; 9 nucleotides align to TRBD1. The CDR3 loop spans 16 amino acids. Germline lookup yields CDR1 MDHEN and CDR2 SYDVKM. The V segment lost 10 bases and the J segment 3 bases; nucleotides outside the gene matches: 16. CDR3 bases: TGTGCCACCCTTCCCCTACAGGGGGCGCTTGGCTACGAGCAGTACTTC. Protein sequence: CATLPLQGALGYEQYF.

The V and J genes are TRBV4-1 and TRBJ1-5, with 7 bases matching TRBD1. Germline V gene sequence: CDR1 MGHRA, CDR2 YSYEKL. The CDR3 extends over 16 amino acids. V lost 0 bases, J lost 4 bases, and 6 bases stayed unmatched. The CDR3 bases are TGCGCCAGCAGCCAAGATACGGCAGGGGGGAATCAGCCCCAGCATTTT. This gives the protein CASSQDTAGGNQPQHF.

This chain joins TRBV4-1 and TRBJ1-2; TRBD1 matches 10 bases. With 3 bases clipped from V and 3 bases from J, the junction kept 7 bases outside the gene matches. This CDR3 region has 16 residues. Germline V gene data show CDR1 as MGHRA and CDR2 as YSYEKL. The CDR3 here is CASSHTETGGDYGYTF. CDR3 sequence (DNA): TGCGCCAGCAGCCACACAGAGACAGGGGGCGACTATGGCTACACCTTC.

This clonotype has ten or more counts. The chain has TRBV7-8 and TRBJ2-3, with TRBD2 identical over 8 bases. The CDR3 has 16 amino acids. V lost 5 bases and J lost 2; bases outside the gene matches: 9. CDR1 SGHVS and CDR2 FQNEAQ come from the germline V gene. The DNA of the CDR3 is TGTGCCAGCAGCCCTCGGGTAGCGGGGCACACAGATACGCAGTATTTT. Translation: CASSPRVAGHTDTQYF.

V and J are TRBV10-3 and TRBJ2-1; no clear D. This CDR3 comprises 16 residues. Trimming cost V 0 bases and J 0 bases, with 9 bases left between them. CDR1 ENHRY and CDR2 SYGVKD come from the germline V gene. CDR3 loop: CAISESSVSSYNEQFF. The CDR3 DNA reads TGTGCCATCAGTGAGTCCTCAGTAAGCTCCTACAATGAGCAGTTCTTC.

The J gene is TRBJ1-2, the V gene TRBV6-6; D is possibly TRBD1 (5 bases). V shed 6 bases and J shed 2 bases, with 13 bases lying between them. CDR3 length: 14 amino acids. From germline, CDR1 is MNHNY and CDR2 SVGAGI (reference sequence). The CDR3 DNA follows: TGTGCCAGCAGCCTACCCCGGGACAACTATGGCTACACCTTC. This translates into CASSLPRDNYGYTF.

This clonotype occurred a few times. This chain joins TRBV10-2 and TRBJ2-1; the match to TRBD2 covers 16 bases. This CDR3 has 18 residues. V lost 7 bases, J lost 1 base, and 7 bases stayed unmatched. From germline, CDR1 is WSHSY and CDR2 SAAADI. The CDR3 spells CASNPGLAGGRSYNEQFF. The DNA of the CDR3 is TGCGCCAGCAATCCGGGACTAGCGGGGGGGCGGTCCTACAATGAGCAGTTCTTC.

This clonotype was seen at least ten times. V usage is TRBV7-9 and J usage is TRBJ2-1, with 7 bases lining up with TRBD1. Germline trimming cut 5 bases from V and 0 bases from J; bases unmatched to any gene: 10. The germline V gene encodes CDR1 SEHNR and CDR2 FQNEAQ (reference sequence). This CDR3 spans 17 amino acids. The CDR3 spells CASSPPAGQDSYNEQFF. The CDR3 DNA reads as TGTGCCAGCAGCCCGCCCGCAGGACAGGACTCCTACAATGAGCAGTTCTTC. Full variable domain (outside the CDR3, taken from reference TRBV7-9 and TRBJ2-1): DTGVSQNPRHKITKRGQNVTFRCDPISEHNRLYWYRQTLGQGPEFLTYFQNEAQLEKSRLLSDRFSAERPKGSFSTLEIQRTEQGDSAMYLCASSPPAGQDSYNEQFFGPGTRLTVL.

This clonotype has more than one count but fewer than ten. J is TRBJ1-4 and V is TRBV20-1; no definite D call. V dropped 1 base and J dropped 0 bases, with 15 bases sitting between them. Germline V CDR1 and CDR2: DFQATT, SNEGSKA (reference sequence). The CDR3 has 17 residues. CDR3 nucleotides: TGCAGTGCTAGAGCCCCGGGAGTCAGGACAACTAATGAAAAACTGTTTTTT. Amino acid sequence: CSARAPGVRTTNEKLFF.

The V and J genes are TRBV7-6 and TRBJ2-1; no clear D gene. Germline assignment: CDR1 SGHVS and CDR2 FNYEAQ. V lost 6 bases and J lost 0, with 12 bases in between. The CDR3 runs to 15 residues. The CDR3 nucleotides read TGTGCCAGCAGTCCTCGGGCGAGCTCCTACAATGAGCAGTTCTTC. This translates into CASSPRASSYNEQFF.